These 29 T cell receptor beta chains were sequenced from one sample in a study of vaccination effects on CD4 cells after COVID-19. CD4+ T cells were isolated after around 10 days of culture. No antigens are known for them. Repertoires were generated with immunoSEQ multiplex PCR, while TCRdb's copy carries only in-frame clones and drops some. The table has tens of thousands of clones, 70% to 85% seen once. The sequencing used CD4+ T cells from PBMCs cultured without peptide, collected before COVID-19 vaccination. The receptors originated from a human donor who had a prior SARS-CoV-2 infection.

The genes are TRBV30 and TRBJ1-2; D uncertain. Germline-derived CDR1 and CDR2 are GTSNPN and SVGIG (reference sequence). The CDR3 spans 17 residues. Trimming took off 2 bases at V and 3 bases at J, with 22 bases between the two ends. In nucleotides, the CDR3 is TGTGCCTGGAGTTACACCTGGCGGGGATCGGACTACTATGGCTACACCTTC. This sequence encodes CAWSYTWRGSDYYGYTF. Full variable domain (rest looked up from reference TRBV30 and TRBJ1-2): SQTIHQWPATLVQPVGSPLSLECTVEGTSNPNLYWYRQAAGRGLQLLFYSVGIGQISSEVPQNLSASRPQDRQFILSSKKLLLSDSGFYLCAWSYTWRGSDYYGYTFGSGTRLTVV.

The rearrangement links TRBV20-1 to TRBJ1-1; possible D gene TRBD1, 5 bases. There are 13 residues in the CDR3. Germline V gene data show CDR1 as DFQATT and CDR2 as SNEGSKA (reference sequence). V shed 3 bases and J shed 0 bases, with 8 bases lying between them. The CDR3 is CSASRQLNTEAFF. The CDR3 nucleotides are TGCAGTGCTAGTAGACAGTTGAACACTGAAGCTTTCTTT.

The rearrangement joins TRBV7-2 to TRBJ2-1, with 9 bases matching TRBD2. V lost 7 bases and J lost 9; bases outside the gene matches: 13. The CDR3 sequence is 15 residues long. The germline gives CDR1 SGHTA, CDR2 FQGNSA. For the CDR3, the DNA is TGTGCCAGCACCCTCGCGGGACTAGCCCCCCTTGAGCAGTTCTTC. Residues: CASTLAGLAPLEQFF. The whole variable domain, remainder taken from reference TRBV7-2 and TRBJ2-1, is GAGVSQSPSNKVTEKGKDVELRCDPISGHTALYWYRQSLGQGLEFLIYFQGNSAPDKSGLPSDRFSAERTGGSVSTLTIQRTQQEDSAVYLCASTLAGLAPLEQFFGPGTRLTVL.

This clone has only a few counts. The rearrangement uses TRBV6-5 and TRBJ2-1; tentative D call: TRBD1 (7 bases). From germline, CDR1 is MNHEY and CDR2 SVGAGI. The CDR3 is made up of 14 amino acids. Trimming removed 10 bases from V and 7 bases from J, with 20 bases in between. The chain's CDR3 is CATLGGGPRNEQFF. CDR3 DNA sequence: TGTGCCACCCTTGGAGGGGGCCCCCGGAATGAGCAGTTCTTC.

The chain uses TRBV14 and TRBJ2-7, with 9 bases matching TRBD1. J lost 4 bases, V lost 2 bases, and 12 bases had no gene match. CDR1 and CDR2 from the germline V gene are SGHDN and FVKESK. This CDR3 spans 17 amino acids. This CDR3 reads CASSQNLGTGSVYEQYF. The CDR3 region has the DNA TGTGCCAGCAGCCAAAACCTCGGGACAGGGTCTGTTTACGAGCAGTACTTC. Full variable domain (missing parts from reference TRBV14 and TRBJ2-7): EAGVTQFPSHSVIEKGQTVTLRCDPISGHDNLYWYRRVMGKEIKFLLHFVKESKQDESGMPNNRFLAERTGGTYSTLKVQPAELEDSGVYFCASSQNLGTGSVYEQYFGPGTRLTVT.

This clone was seen more than once but under ten times. The chain joins TRBV28 to TRBJ2-1; possibly TRBD2 for D (6 bases). CDR1 is MDHEN and CDR2 is SYDVKM in the germline V gene. This CDR3 is built from 15 residues. The germline V and J ends were trimmed by 5 bases and 0 bases, with 11 bases remaining between them. CDR3 sequence reads: CASSSSGRSYNEQFF. The CDR3, as DNA: TGTGCCAGCAGTAGTAGCGGTCGCTCCTACAATGAGCAGTTCTTC.

The V and J genes are TRBV30 and TRBJ2-5; D not certain. V was trimmed by 3 bases and J by 5 bases, leaving 7 bases between them. CDR3 size: 11 residues. Germline lookup yields CDR1 GTSNPN and CDR2 SVGIG (reference sequence). The CDR3 bases are TGTGCCTGGAGGTTCTATGAGACCCAGTACTTC. Residues: CAWRFYETQYF.

A word on this clone: The same CDR3 can be traced to other DNA sequences in this sample. The chain carries TRBV5-1 and TRBJ2-5; perhaps TRBD1 as D (5 bases). The V end lost 7 bases, the J end lost 1 base, and 11 bases lay between the germline ends. Germline CDR1 SGHRS, CDR2 YFSETQ. The CDR3 is made up of 13 amino acids. The CDR3 coding sequence is TGCGCCAGCTGGGGCGACAGCCAAGAGACCCAGTACTTC. Residues: CASWGDSQETQYF.

The chain combines TRBV5-4 with TRBJ1-1; 8 bases are shared with TRBD1. CDR3 length equals 17 residues. CDR1 and CDR2 from the germline V gene are SGHNT and YYREEE (reference sequence). V shed 4 bases and J 4 bases; nucleotides not matched to a gene: 15. The CDR3 DNA reads TGTGCCAGCAGCCGCCCCCGACAGGGGACCACGGGCACTGAAGCTTTCTTT. Translating gives CASSRPRQGTTGTEAFF.

The CDR3 reads CASRAGTQSSYEQYF. Here the CDR3 DNA reads TGTGCCAGCAGGGCCGGGACCCAAAGCTCCTACGAGCAGTACTTC. The genes are TRBV6-5 and TRBJ2-7; D may correspond to TRBD1 or TRBD2 (5 bases each). The V end was cut by 6 bases, the J end by 0 bases, with 15 bases between. This CDR3 has 15 amino acids. The germline V gene has CDR1 MNHEY and CDR2 SVGAGI.

This clone was counted a few times. Sequence at one end of the junction differs from germline and may be a read error. The chain has TRBV12-3 or TRBV12-4 and TRBJ1-6; D is possibly TRBD1 (5 bases). The CDR3 has 13 amino acids. CDR3 protein: CASTLRQNSPLHF. CDR3 bases: TGTGCCAGCACTTTACGACAGAATTCACCCCTCCACTTT.

The chain employs TRBV6-1 and TRBJ1-1, with no clear D. The germline CDR1 and CDR2 sequences are MNHNS and SASEGT. This CDR3 is 13 amino acids long. The V and J ends lost 0 bases and 4 bases respectively, with 6 bases between them. The CDR3 loop is CASSEAIFTEAFF. CDR3 nucleotide sequence: TGTGCCAGCAGTGAAGCTATATTCACTGAAGCTTTCTTT.

This clone was recorded once. CDR3 sequence reads: CASSLAGLLYNEQFF. Written as DNA, the CDR3 is TGTGCCAGCAGCTTAGCGGGACTCCTATACAATGAGCAGTTCTTC. The J gene is TRBJ2-1, the V gene TRBV7-6; a possible D gene is TRBD2 (6 bases). Between the trimmed V and J ends, which lost 0 bases and 4 bases, there was a span of 10 bases. Per the germline V gene, CDR1 is SGHVS and CDR2 is FNYEAQ. The CDR3 loop spans 15 amino acids.

The chain is built from TRBV6-2 or TRBV6-3 and TRBJ1-5, with D perhaps TRBD1 (5 bases). Germline CDR1 MNHEY, CDR2 SVGEGT. Trimming left V 6 bases short and J 5 bases short, with 14 bases between. The CDR3 is made up of 14 amino acids. CDR3 sequence reads: CASSSRQGDQPQHF. The CDR3 DNA sequence: TGTGCCAGCAGCTCACGGCAGGGCGATCAGCCCCAGCATTTT.

The chain links TRBV5-1 to TRBJ2-7; 9 bases fit TRBD1. The ends lost 5 bases at V and 1 base at J; junction bases unmatched: 7. CDR1 and CDR2 from the germline V gene are SGHRS and YFSETQ. The CDR3 loop spans 15 amino acids. CDR3 sequence reads: CASRDDRGLSYEQYF. The DNA of the CDR3 is TGCGCCAGCAGAGACGACAGGGGGTTGTCCTACGAGCAGTACTTC.

This chain uses TRBV6-2 or TRBV6-3 with TRBJ1-3, with no clear D. CDR1 and CDR2 (germline): MNHEY, SVGEGT. V was clipped by 0 bases and J by 4 bases, with 1 base between them. This CDR3 has 12 amino acids. For the CDR3, the DNA is TGTGCCAGCAGTTACTCGGGAAACACCATATATTTT. It specifies CASSYSGNTIYF.

The chain uses TRBV2 and TRBJ2-5, with 8 bases lining up with TRBD1. V gave up 8 bases and J gave up 3 bases; unmatched junction bases: 11. The CDR3 is 15 amino acids. Germline CDR1 is SNHLY and CDR2 is FYNNEI. The CDR3 protein is CASRRTGRREETQYF. CDR3 coding DNA: TGTGCCAGCCGTAGGACAGGGCGTAGGGAAGAGACCCAGTACTTC.

The V and J genes are TRBV9 and TRBJ2-1; TRBD2 agrees at 7 bases. Germline CDR1 is SGDLS and CDR2 is YYNGEE. The CDR3 runs to 15 residues. V shed 4 bases, J shed 4 bases, and the junction held 8 bases outside the gene matches. The CDR3 DNA is TGTGCCAGCAGCCCAGGCGGGAGAGGGTACAATGAGCAGTTCTTC. Its protein product is CASSPGGRGYNEQFF.

This chain links TRBV7-2 with TRBJ2-2; weak D call: TRBD2 (5 bases). V was cut by 3 bases and J by 2 bases, with 10 bases left in between. The CDR3 covers 15 residues. Germline CDR1 is SGHTA and CDR2 is FQGNSA. The CDR3 DNA is TGTGCCAGCAGCTTGGGGAGAACTAACACCGGGGAGCTGTTTTTT. Amino acid sequence: CASSLGRTNTGELFF. The variable domain in full, completed from reference TRBV7-2 and TRBJ2-2, reads GAGVSQSPSNKVTEKGKDVELRCDPISGHTALYWYRQSLGQGLEFLIYFQGNSAPDKSGLPSDRFSAERTGGSVSTLTIQRTQQEDSAVYLCASSLGRTNTGELFFGEGSRLTVL.

The chain recombines TRBV29-1 with TRBJ2-3, with 8 bases matching TRBD2. The germline gives CDR1 SQVTM, CDR2 ANQGSEA. Germline trimming cut 3 bases from V and 5 bases from J; bases unmatched to any gene: 4. This CDR3 region has 13 residues. This chain's CDR3 is CSVDTGGLDTQYF. Here the CDR3 DNA reads TGCAGCGTTGACACGGGGGGGCTAGATACGCAGTATTTT.

V is TRBV18 and J is TRBJ2-6, with D perhaps being TRBD1 or TRBD2 (5 bases each). Germline V CDR1 and CDR2: KGHSH, LQKENI. V lost 1 base, J lost 0 bases, and 16 bases lay in between. The CDR3 length is 19 residues. The CDR3 here is CASSPRVGRAISGANVLTF. The DNA of the CDR3 is TGTGCCAGCTCACCACGAGTGGGACGGGCGATCTCTGGGGCCAACGTCCTGACTTTC.

The chain is built from TRBV12-3 or TRBV12-4 and TRBJ1-6, with TRBD1 as a possible D gene (5 bases). Deletions cut 6 bases from V and 10 bases from J, with 13 bases between. The length of the CDR3 is 13 residues. CDR3 nucleotide sequence: TGTGCCAGCAGCCTGTTGGGGGTCTCACCCCTCCACTTT. Its protein is CASSLLGVSPLHF.

This CDR3 is CASRNSGDTGELFF. CDR3 nucleotides: TGTGCCAGCAGAAATAGCGGTGACACCGGGGAGCTGTTTTTT. The chain carries TRBV6-5 and TRBJ2-2, with a possible D match to TRBD2 (6 bases). Germline CDR1 is MNHEY and CDR2 is SVGAGI. The V end lost 6 bases, the J end lost 3 bases, and 11 bases lay between the germline ends. The CDR3 contains 14 residues.

The V gene is TRBV29-1, the J gene TRBJ2-5, with D tentatively TRBD1 (5 bases). Germline V gene data show CDR1 as SQVTM and CDR2 as ANQGSEA. The CDR3 has 12 residues. V lost 4 bases to trimming and J lost 5 bases, with 11 bases between them. The CDR3 sequence: CSVGFSGETQYF. The CDR3 coding sequence is TGCAGCGTTGGATTTTCAGGGGAGACCCAGTACTTC.

J is TRBJ2-3 and V is TRBV7-9; D gene ambiguous. There are 13 residues in the CDR3. Germline CDR1 reads SEHNR; CDR2 reads FQNEAQ (reference sequence). V shed 7 bases and J shed 0 bases, with 8 bases lying between them. This chain's CDR3 is CASTMASTDTQYF. DNA of the CDR3: TGTGCCAGCACCATGGCTAGCACAGATACGCAGTATTTT.

A note on this clone: Other nucleotide sequences in the sample specify the same CDR3. The chain is built from TRBV18 and TRBJ1-1, with no clear D. The ends were cut back, 2 bases at V and 2 bases at J, with 6 bases in the middle. This CDR3 spans 13 amino acids. Germline CDR1 reads KGHSH; CDR2 reads LQKENI. The CDR3 region is CASSPTGNTEAFF. Here the CDR3 DNA reads TGTGCCAGCTCACCAACCGGCAACACTGAAGCTTTCTTT. Drawing the rest from reference TRBV18 and TRBJ1-1, the complete variable domain is NAGVMQNPRHLVRRRGQEARLRCSPMKGHSHVYWYRQLPEEGLKFMVYLQKENIIDESGMPKERFSAEFPKEGPSILRIQQVVRGDSAAYFCASSPTGNTEAFFGQGTRLTVV.

The chain recombines TRBV5-1 with TRBJ1-1, with D tentatively TRBD1 (5 bases). The length of the CDR3 is 16 residues. The V gene lost 4 bases and the J gene lost 1 base, with 17 bases spanning the gap. CDR1 and CDR2 from the germline V gene are SGHRS and YFSETQ. The chain's CDR3 is CASSPGLGLTNTEAFF. In DNA, the CDR3 is TGCGCCAGCAGCCCGGGCCTGGGGCTGACGAACACTGAAGCTTTCTTT.

This chain uses TRBV6-5 with TRBJ2-7, with 7 bases matching TRBD1. The V segment lost 2 bases and the J segment 2 bases; nucleotides outside the gene matches: 6. This CDR3 contains 15 residues. Germline CDR1 reads MNHEY; CDR2 reads SVGAGI. The CDR3 reads CASSYRVQGAYEQYF. The CDR3 DNA sequence: TGTGCCAGCAGTTACAGGGTTCAGGGGGCCTACGAGCAGTACTTC.

The chain is built from TRBV5-1 and TRBJ1-4, with a weak D call TRBD1 (5 bases). Trimming took off 1 base at V and 7 bases at J, with 11 bases between the two ends. Germline V gives CDR1 SGHRS, CDR2 YFSETQ. The CDR3 sequence is 14 residues long. The CDR3: CASSLRQGGEKLFF. The CDR3 DNA follows: TGCGCCAGCAGCTTGAGGCAGGGAGGTGAAAAACTGTTTTTT.